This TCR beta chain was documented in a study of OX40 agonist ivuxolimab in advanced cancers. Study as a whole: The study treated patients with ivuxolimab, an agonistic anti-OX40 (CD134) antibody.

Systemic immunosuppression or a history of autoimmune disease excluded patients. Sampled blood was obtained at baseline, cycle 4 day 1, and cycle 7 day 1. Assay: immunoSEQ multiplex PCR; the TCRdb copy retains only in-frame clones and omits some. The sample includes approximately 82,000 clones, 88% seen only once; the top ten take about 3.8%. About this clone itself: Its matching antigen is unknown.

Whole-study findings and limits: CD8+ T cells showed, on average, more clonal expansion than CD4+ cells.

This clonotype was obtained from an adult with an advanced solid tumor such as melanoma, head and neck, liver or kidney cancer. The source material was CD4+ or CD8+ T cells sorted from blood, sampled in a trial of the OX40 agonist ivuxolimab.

CDR3 region: CASSTRTSGHPVTQYF. CDR3 sequence (DNA): TGTGCCAGCAGCACCCGGACTAGCGGCCACCCCGTTACGCAGTATTTT. The V and J genes are TRBV5-5 and TRBJ2-3; the match to TRBD2 covers 10 bases. J gave up 8 bases and V 4 bases, and 13 bases lay outside the gene matches. The CDR3 extends over 16 amino acids. Germline-derived CDR1 and CDR2 are SGHKS and YYEKEE (reference sequence).